This T cell receptor (beta chain) was retrieved from a study of OX40 agonist ivuxolimab in advanced cancers. Study background: Dose-escalation patients were diagnosed with hepatocellular carcinoma, melanoma, renal cell cancer or head and neck cancer.

The CDR3 has 14 amino acids. Germline CDR1 reads LNHDA; CDR2 reads SQIVND (reference sequence). The V gene lost 4 bases and the J gene lost 4 bases, with 10 bases spanning the gap. Sequencing was performed with immunoSEQ multiplex PCR; in TCRdb, only in-frame clones are kept and a portion is missing. The data contain tens of thousands of clones, under 95% of them seen just once; the ten biggest clones take up 0.45% to 0.55%. Source: CD4+ or CD8+ T cells sorted from blood, taken in a trial of the OX40 agonist ivuxolimab. V and J are TRBV19 and TRBJ2-2; maybe TRBD1 (6 bases). This clonotype was sampled from an adult with an advanced solid tumor such as melanoma, head and neck, liver or kidney cancer. DNA for the CDR3: TGTGCCAGTAGTAGGGGGCGCGCCACCGGGGAGCTGTTTTTT. Amino acid sequence: CASSRGRATGELFF.